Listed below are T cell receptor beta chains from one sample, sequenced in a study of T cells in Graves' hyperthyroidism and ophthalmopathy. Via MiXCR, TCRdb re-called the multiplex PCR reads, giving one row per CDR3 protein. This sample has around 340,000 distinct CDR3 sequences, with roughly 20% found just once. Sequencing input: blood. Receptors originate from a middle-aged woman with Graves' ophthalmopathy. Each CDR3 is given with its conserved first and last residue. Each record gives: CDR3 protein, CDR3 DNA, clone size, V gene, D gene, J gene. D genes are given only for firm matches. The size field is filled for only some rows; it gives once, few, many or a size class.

CASSVQGSGPQHF	TGTGCCAGCAGCGTACAGGGGAGTGGGCCCCAGCATTTT	many	TRBV28	TRBD1	TRBJ1-5
CSARPQTLGTEAFF	TGCAGTGCTAGACCTCAGACTTTGGGAACTGAAGCTTTCTTT	few	TRBV20-1	.	TRBJ1-1
CASATENSSYEQYF	TGTGCCAGCGCCACGGAAAACAGCTCCTACGAGCAGTACTTC	many	TRBV28	.	TRBJ2-7
CASSEQGLSPLHF	TGTGCCAGCAGTGAACAGGGCTTGTCACCCCTCCACTTT	.	TRBV6-1	.	TRBJ1-6
CSVNWEPGQETQYF	TGCAGCGTCAACTGGGAGCCAGGACAAGAGACCCAGTACTTC	many	TRBV29-1	.	TRBJ2-5
CASSRGRGEQYF	TGTGCCAGCAGTCGTGGGAGGGGCGAGCAGTACTTC	once	TRBV6-2/TRBV6-3	TRBD2	TRBJ2-7
CASRRLAGGRDGKNIQYF	TGTGCCAGCAGGAGACTAGCGGGAGGGCGGGATGGCAAAAACATTCAGTACTTC	many	TRBV28	TRBD2	TRBJ2-4
CASTMGAGWPGNTIYF	TGTGCCAGCACCATGGGGGCAGGGTGGCCTGGAAACACCATATATTTT	many	TRBV7-8	.	TRBJ1-3
CASSQDIGVVGTEAFF	TGTGCCAGCAGCCAAGATATTGGGGTGGTTGGCACTGAAGCTTTCTTT	many	TRBV3-1	.	TRBJ1-1
CASSISEGIYEQYF	TGTGCCAGTAGTATATCGGAGGGTATCTACGAGCAGTACTTC	.	TRBV19	.	TRBJ2-7
CSVLHTGELFF	TGCAGCGTTCTTCACACCGGGGAGCTGTTTTTT	.	TRBV29-1	.	TRBJ2-2
CASSKGLISSYEQYF	TGTGCCAGTAGTAAAGGACTTATAAGCTCCTACGAGCAGTACTTC	.	TRBV19	.	TRBJ2-7
CASSNRRTGLAGSYEQYF	TGTGCCAGCAGCAATAGAAGGACCGGACTAGCGGGTTCCTACGAGCAGTACTTC	many	TRBV6-2/TRBV6-3	TRBD2	TRBJ2-7
CASSPGGGNQPQHF	TGTGCCAGCAGCCCAGGGGGCGGCAATCAGCCCCAGCATTTT	many	TRBV12-3/TRBV12-4	TRBD1	TRBJ1-5
CASSFQGLLYEQYF	TGTGCCAGCAGTTTTCAGGGACTGCTGTACGAGCAGTACTTC	once	TRBV12-3/TRBV12-4	.	TRBJ2-7
CSAREASGRSETQYF	TGCAGTGCTAGAGAAGCTAGCGGGAGATCTGAGACCCAGTACTTC	many	TRBV20-1	TRBD2	TRBJ2-5
CSARTMTGVKQETQYF	TGCAGTGCTAGAACCATGACCGGGGTAAAACAAGAGACCCAGTACTTC	.	TRBV20-1	.	TRBJ2-5
CAIRGDSHSNQPQHF	TGTGCCATCAGGGGGGACAGCCATAGCAATCAGCCCCAGCATTTT	many	TRBV10-3	TRBD1	TRBJ1-5
CASTQTGERGYTF	TGTGCCAGCACTCAGACAGGGGAGCGGGGCTACACCTTC	many	TRBV28	TRBD1	TRBJ1-2
CASSALAGGTGELFF	TGTGCCAGCAGCGCGTTAGCGGGGGGCACCGGGGAGCTGTTTTTT	many	TRBV9	TRBD2	TRBJ2-2
CASSPRTGYMNTEAFF	TGTGCCAGCAGTCCGCGGACAGGTTACATGAACACTGAAGCTTTCTTT	many	TRBV28	TRBD1	TRBJ1-1
CASRRGQMNTEAFF	TGTGCCAGCAGACGAGGACAGATGAACACTGAAGCTTTCTTT	many	TRBV11-2	.	TRBJ1-1
CASSQDAAGSSYEQYF	TGCGCCAGCAGCCAAGATGCGGCAGGGAGTTCCTACGAGCAGTACTTC	.	TRBV4-1	.	TRBJ2-7
CASSLRSDYEQYF	TGTGCCAGCAGCCTCCGATCAGACTACGAGCAGTACTTC	.	TRBV3-1	.	TRBJ2-7
CASTLGLKNTGELFF	TGTGCCAGCACCCTCGGACTGAAGAACACCGGGGAGCTGTTTTTT	many	TRBV5-4	.	TRBJ2-2
CASSPRRGRTEETQYF	TGTGCCAGCAGCCCGAGGCGGGGGAGGACAGAAGAGACCCAGTACTTC	.	TRBV7-8	.	TRBJ2-5
CASSLGVAWATEAFF	TGTGCCAGCAGCCTGGGCGTAGCGTGGGCCACTGAAGCTTTCTTT	.	TRBV11-3	.	TRBJ1-1
CASSLGGPGYLRYGYTF	TGTGCCAGCAGTTTAGGGGGGCCAGGGTATCTTCGCTATGGCTACACCTTC	many	TRBV27	.	TRBJ1-2